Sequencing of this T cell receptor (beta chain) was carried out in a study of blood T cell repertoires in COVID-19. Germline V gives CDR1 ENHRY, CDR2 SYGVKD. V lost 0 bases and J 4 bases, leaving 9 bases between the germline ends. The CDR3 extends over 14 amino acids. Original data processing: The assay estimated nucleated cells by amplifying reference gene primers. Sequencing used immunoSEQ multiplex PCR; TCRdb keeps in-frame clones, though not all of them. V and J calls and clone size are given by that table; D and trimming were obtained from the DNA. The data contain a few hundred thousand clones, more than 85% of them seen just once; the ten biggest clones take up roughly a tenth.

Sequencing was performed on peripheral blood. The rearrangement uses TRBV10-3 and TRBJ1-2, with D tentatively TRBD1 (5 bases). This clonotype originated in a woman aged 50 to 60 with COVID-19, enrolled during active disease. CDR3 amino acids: CAISESRVGYGYTF. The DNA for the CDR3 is TGTGCCATCAGTGAGTCCAGGGTCGGCTATGGCTACACCTTC.